A single sample is the source of the 32 T cell receptor beta chains below, sequenced in a study of Graves' ophthalmopathy and Graves' hyperthyroidism. RNA transcripts were the template, and TCR beta CDR3 regions were amplified from them. RT-PCR in the first round used HTBI primers; a second-round multiplex PCR followed. TCRdb re-analysed the multiplex PCR reads in MiXCR, keeping a single row per CDR3 protein. In the table there are about 210,000 distinct CDR3 sequences, over 25% of which are singletons. The specimen sequenced was peripheral blood. All receptors come from a man between 50 and 59 years old with Graves' ophthalmopathy.

The rearrangement joins TRBV6-1 to TRBJ1-6, with a tentative D call TRBD1 (6 bases). Trimming removed 6 bases at V and 7 bases at J, with 16 bases between. The CDR3 loop spans 15 amino acids. Germline CDR1 MNHNS, CDR2 SASEGT. CDR3 residues: CASSWGAGLNSPLHF. The CDR3 DNA reads as TGTGCCAGCAGCTGGGGGGCAGGGCTCAATTCACCCCTCCACTTT.

The chain couples TRBV29-1 to TRBJ2-5; D uncertain. The V and J ends lost 3 bases and 4 bases respectively, with 9 bases between them. The CDR3 has 12 residues. Germline assignment: CDR1 SQVTM and CDR2 ANQGSEA. The CDR3: CSVDWVPETQYF. The CDR3, as DNA: TGCAGCGTTGACTGGGTTCCAGAGACCCAGTACTTC.

The gene calls are TRBV27 and TRBJ2-5, with no clear D. Germline V gives CDR1 MNHEY, CDR2 SMNVEV (reference sequence). CDR3 length: 14 amino acids. The V end lost 4 bases, the J end lost 5 bases, and 14 bases lay between the germline ends. The CDR3 DNA follows: TGTGCCAGCAGTTCCACTTGGATTGGGGAGACCCAGTACTTC. This translates into CASSSTWIGETQYF.

The chain recombines TRBV27 with TRBJ1-1; D is perhaps TRBD1 (5 bases). The V end lost 6 bases, the J end lost 6 bases, and 23 bases lay between the germline ends. The CDR3 has 16 amino acids. In germline, CDR1 is MNHEY, CDR2 SMNVEV (reference sequence). The CDR3 here is CASSHLGGARTPEAFF. The CDR3 nucleotides are TGTGCCAGCAGCCACTTAGGCGGGGCACGAACGCCTGAAGCTTTCTTT.

The sample holds many counts of this clonotype. The V and J genes are TRBV29-1 and TRBJ2-2; 9 bases line up with TRBD2. The germline CDR1 and CDR2 sequences are SQVTM and ANQGSEA. The CDR3 runs 15 residues. With V trimmed by 6 bases and J by 3 bases, 8 bases remained unmatched. The CDR3 region is CSVQRGGAYTGELFF. DNA of the CDR3: TGCAGCGTCCAGCGCGGGGGGGCGTACACCGGGGAGCTGTTTTTT.

This clonotype was picked up many times. The chain joins TRBV28 to TRBJ1-6, with D possibly matching TRBD1 (6 bases). Germline CDR1 is MDHEN and CDR2 is SYDVKM. CDR3 size: 14 residues. V lost 6 bases to trimming and J lost 9 bases, with 15 bases between them. The chain's CDR3 is CASSRGGYGSPLHF. CDR3 nucleotide sequence: TGTGCCAGCAGCCGAGGGGGTTATGGTTCACCCCTCCACTTT. Filled out from reference TRBV28 and TRBJ1-6, the complete variable domain reads DVKVTQSSRYLVKRTGEKVFLECVQDMDHENMFWYRQDPGLGLRLIYFSYDVKMKEKGDIPEGYSVSREKKERFSLILESASTNQTSMYLCASSRGGYGSPLHFGNGTRLTVT.

In this sample, this clonotype turned up many times. The V and J genes are TRBV4-1 and TRBJ2-7; D perhaps matches TRBD1 (6 bases). Looked up from germline, CDR1 is MGHRA and CDR2 is YSYEKL. The CDR3 loop spans 16 amino acids. V was cut by 2 bases and J by 2 bases, with 16 bases left in between. The CDR3 reads CASSQLSGALTYEQYF. The CDR3 region has the DNA TGCGCCAGCAGCCAATTATCAGGGGCCCTAACCTACGAGCAGTACTTC.

The CDR3 loop is CASSATGTGARSPLHF. CDR3 nucleotide sequence: TGTGCCAGCAGTGCAACCGGGACAGGGGCGCGATCACCCCTCCACTTT. The rearrangement joins TRBV27 to TRBJ1-6, with 10 bases fitting TRBD1. Germline trimming cut 5 bases from V and 10 bases from J; bases unmatched to any gene: 11. This CDR3 comprises 16 residues. The germline V gene has CDR1 MNHEY and CDR2 SMNVEV (reference sequence).

Turning to this clonotype: This CDR3 is missing its conserved last phenylalanine or tryptophan, likely due to a read error. The DNA is omitted, as the CDR3 cannot be located on it reliably, and the CDR3 follows TCRdb's listing. The chain combines TRBV27 with TRBJ2-5; TRBD1, as called in the table, went unchecked against the DNA. Germline CDR1 reads MNHEY; CDR2 reads SMNVEV (reference sequence). Including both end residues, the CDR3 is 20 amino acids long. CDR3 sequence: CASSSLYPSEGGHSPLHFGN.

This sequence joins TRBV6-1 and TRBJ1-5; possible D gene TRBD1, 6 bases. Trimming stripped 2 bases from V and 0 bases from J, with 11 bases between. This CDR3 region has 16 residues. Germline V gene lookup returns CDR1 MNHNS and CDR2 SASEGT. The CDR3 nucleotides read TGTGCCAGCAGTGAAAGGGGACACTTTAGCAATCAGCCCCAGCATTTT. This codes for CASSERGHFSNQPQHF.

On this clonotype: The DNA is left out, because the CDR3 cannot be placed on it with certainty; the CDR3 is given as TCRdb lists it. This rearrangement joins TRBV28 to TRBJ2-7; no check of the table's D call, TRBD2, against the DNA was made. Germline V CDR1 and CDR2: MDHEN, SYDVKM. Ends included, the CDR3 has 16 residues. The CDR3 loop reads CASSSSGGRSSYEQYF.

The rearrangement links TRBV7-3 to TRBJ2-7; no definite D call. Germline CDR1 SGHTA, CDR2 FQGTGA. This CDR3 has 12 amino acids. Deletions cut 4 bases from V and 7 bases from J, with 11 bases between. The CDR3 coding sequence is TGTGCCAGCAGCTCGTCCAGCCGTGAGCAGTACTTC. Translation gives CASSSSSREQYF.

This clonotype was detected ten times or more. The chain has TRBV20-1 and TRBJ2-7; the match to TRBD1 covers 8 bases. The CDR3 totals 13 residues. V dropped 5 bases and J dropped 3; count of bases not matched to a gene: 6. Germline-derived CDR1 and CDR2 are DFQATT and SNEGSKA (reference sequence). This CDR3 is CSAVRQGYYEQYF. CDR3 coding DNA: TGCAGTGCTGTAAGACAGGGGTACTACGAGCAGTACTTC.

V is TRBV6-2 or TRBV6-3 and J is TRBJ2-5; maybe TRBD1 (6 bases). Trimming took 5 bases from V and 2 from J, leaving 15 bases between them. The CDR3 runs 15 residues. Germline lookup yields CDR1 MNHEY and CDR2 SVGEGT. The CDR3 nucleotides are TGTGCCAGCAGTCCCCGACAGGAGTTTCAAGAGACCCAGTACTTC. Translating it yields CASSPRQEFQETQYF.

This clonotype was seen ten or more times. The CDR3 coding sequence is TGTGCCACCCGTGGGGAACTTACCCAAGAGACCCAGTACTTC. The encoded protein is CATRGELTQETQYF. The chain is built from TRBV6-2 or TRBV6-3 and TRBJ2-5; D remains unclear. CDR1 and CDR2 from the germline V gene are MNHEY and SVGEGT. The CDR3 spans 14 residues. V gave up 10 bases and J gave up 1 base, with 16 bases separating them.

V gene TRBV6-1 combines with J gene TRBJ1-1; 10 bases align to TRBD1. The CDR3 spans 16 residues. The germline V gene has CDR1 MNHNS and CDR2 SASEGT. V lost 5 bases to trimming and J lost 3 bases; unmatched junction nucleotides: 9. The CDR3 coding sequence is TGTGCCAGCAGTCAAGGACAGGGGGTTAAAGACACTGAAGCTTTCTTT. It encodes CASSQGQGVKDTEAFF.

The V gene is TRBV28, the J gene TRBJ2-7, with D hard to call. Germline CDR1 reads MDHEN; CDR2 reads SYDVKM. The V and J ends lost 7 bases and 5 bases respectively, with 9 bases between them. The CDR3 is made up of 11 amino acids. CDR3 sequence (DNA): TGTGCCAGCACCTTCTTAGACGAGCAGTACTTC. This translates into CASTFLDEQYF.

This clonotype appeared once. The chain uses TRBV6-1 and TRBJ1-2; D is ambiguous. The CDR3 loop spans 13 amino acids. V lost 2 bases to trimming and J lost 7 bases, with 11 bases between them. The germline gives CDR1 MNHNS, CDR2 SASEGT. CDR3: CASSENAVVGYTF. The CDR3 DNA sequence: TGTGCCAGCAGTGAAAATGCGGTTGTTGGCTACACCTTC.

This clonotype occurred once. The chain recombines TRBV7-8 with TRBJ2-5, with 10 bases lining up with TRBD2. Trimming at V came to 1 base and at J to 5 bases, leaving 13 bases not matched to a gene. The CDR3 extends over 18 amino acids. Per germline, CDR1 SGHVS and CDR2 FQNEAQ. CDR3 residues: CASSLVPAGGLGWETQYF. In DNA form, the CDR3 reads TGTGCCAGCAGCTTAGTTCCAGCGGGAGGGCTAGGTTGGGAGACCCAGTACTTC.

This clonotype was detected ten times or more. The V call is TRBV11-2, the J call TRBJ2-1, with 16 bases matching TRBD2. V dropped 6 bases and J dropped 8; count of bases not matched to a gene: 1. The CDR3 consists of 14 residues. From germline, CDR1 is SGHAT and CDR2 FQNNGV. The CDR3 reads CASRGLAGGHEQFF. CDR3 nucleotide sequence: TGTGCCAGCAGGGGACTAGCGGGAGGGCATGAGCAGTTCTTC. The full variable domain, completed using reference TRBV11-2 and TRBJ2-1, is EAGVAQSPRYKIIEKRQSVAFWCNPISGHATLYWYQQILGQGPKLLIQFQNNGVVDDSQLPKDRFSAERLKGVDSTLKIQPAKLEDSAVYLCASRGLAGGHEQFFGPGTRLTVL.

This clonotype was detected many times. The V and J genes are TRBV28 and TRBJ2-5; maybe TRBD2 (5 bases). Germline assignment: CDR1 MDHEN and CDR2 SYDVKM. V was pared by 10 bases and J by 5 bases, with 23 bases between. The CDR3 totals 15 residues. CDR3 protein: CAITPLLGVLETQYF. The CDR3, as DNA: TGTGCCATTACCCCTTTACTCGGGGTATTGGAGACCCAGTACTTC.

Ten or more counts support this clonotype. J is TRBJ2-7 and V is TRBV27; no clear D gene. The V end lost 0 bases, the J end lost 3 bases, and 9 bases lay between the germline ends. Germline lookup yields CDR1 MNHEY and CDR2 SMNVEV (reference sequence). This CDR3 is 14 amino acids long. The CDR3 loop reads CASSLSAVVYEQYF. CDR3 nucleotides: TGTGCCAGCAGTTTATCGGCTGTAGTCTACGAGCAGTACTTC.

This clonotype showed up many times. The chain carries TRBV7-2 and TRBJ1-1, with D tentatively TRBD1 (6 bases). Trimming took off 2 bases at V and 3 bases at J, with 16 bases between the two ends. Germline loops: CDR1 SGHTA, CDR2 FQGNSA. The CDR3 sequence is 16 residues long. Here the CDR3 reads CASSLTGRGGYTEAFF. The CDR3 nucleotides read TGTGCCAGCAGCTTAACAGGGAGAGGGGGGTACACTGAAGCTTTCTTT.

This clonotype was seen at least ten times. The chain combines TRBV7-6 with TRBJ2-7, with 10 bases fitting TRBD1. V trimming: 5 bases; J trimming: 4 bases; junction bases outside the gene matches: 11. The V gene's germline CDR1 is SGHVS and CDR2 FNYEAQ. This CDR3 contains 16 residues. The CDR3 DNA is TGTGCCAGCAGCGACGTGGGCGGGACAGGGGTTTACGAGCAGTACTTC. Encoded protein: CASSDVGGTGVYEQYF.

The table lists this clonotype with many counts. The V gene is TRBV6-2 or TRBV6-3, the J gene TRBJ2-7; 8 bases fit TRBD2. Germline V lookup: CDR1 MNHEY, CDR2 SVGEGT. CDR3 size: 17 residues. The J segment lost 6 bases and the V segment lost 4 bases, leaving 17 bases of the junction unmatched. Here the CDR3 reads CASSSYHSGSLFGEQYF. The CDR3 nucleotides read TGTGCCAGCAGTTCCTACCACAGCGGGAGCCTCTTCGGCGAGCAGTACTTC.

This clonotype has a count of ten or more. This chain joins TRBV20-1 and TRBJ2-5, with TRBD1 identical over 8 bases. Germline CDR1 is DFQATT and CDR2 is SNEGSKA (reference sequence). CDR3 length: 15 residues. V shed 3 bases, J shed 5 bases, and the junction held 11 bases outside the gene matches. The CDR3 DNA follows: TGCAGTGCTAGGAGCCAGGGGGCATTTACGGAGACCCAGTACTTC. This encodes CSARSQGAFTETQYF.

This clonotype was picked up many times. DNA of the CDR3: TGTGCCAGCAGCACTCCCCTGGCGGGAGAGATCGGGGAGCTGTTTTTT. This gives the protein CASSTPLAGEIGELFF. The rearrangement links TRBV11-1 to TRBJ2-2; 7 nucleotides match TRBD2. V was clipped by 5 bases and J by 7 bases; unmatched bases: 13. CDR1 is SGHAT, CDR2 FQDESV, per germline (reference sequence). This CDR3 contains 16 residues.

This clonotype was counted many times. The V gene is TRBV12-3 or TRBV12-4, the J gene TRBJ2-2, with D possibly matching TRBD2 (5 bases). V was pared by 4 bases and J by 8 bases, with 23 bases between. CDR3 length equals 17 residues. The CDR3 here is CASSSTLGASPSGELFF. CDR3 in DNA: TGTGCCAGCAGTTCCACGTTAGGTGCTAGCCCAAGTGGGGAGCTGTTTTTT.

The chain couples TRBV12-3 or TRBV12-4 to TRBJ1-2; D might be TRBD1 (5 bases). The V end lost 5 bases, the J end lost 0 bases, and 13 bases lay between the germline ends. The CDR3 consists of 15 residues. The CDR3 loop reads CASSPDSLANYGYTF. The CDR3 DNA is TGTGCCAGCAGTCCTGACAGCCTAGCTAACTATGGCTACACCTTC.

CDR3 region: CASMRSNYGYTF. CDR3 nucleotide sequence: TGTGCCAGCATGCGTTCTAACTATGGCTACACCTTC. The J gene is TRBJ1-2, the V gene TRBV12-3 or TRBV12-4; D gene unclear. There are 12 residues in the CDR3. Trimming removed 7 bases from V and 0 bases from J, with 6 bases in between.

This rearrangement joins TRBV27 to TRBJ1-2; 8 nucleotides agree with TRBD1. The CDR3 has 14 amino acids. J lost 7 bases, V lost 2 bases, and 6 bases had no gene match. Germline loops: CDR1 MNHEY, CDR2 SMNVEV (reference sequence). This CDR3 is CASSLAGQGSGYTF. In nucleotides, the CDR3 is TGTGCCAGCAGTTTAGCTGGACAGGGTAGTGGCTACACCTTC.

This clonotype was recorded many times. The gene calls are TRBV6-5 and TRBJ2-7, with D possibly being TRBD1 or TRBD2 (5 bases each). The CDR3 spans 17 residues. Germline loops: CDR1 MNHEY, CDR2 SVGAGI. The ends were cut back, 0 bases at V and 11 bases at J, with 26 bases in the middle. Here the CDR3 reads CASSYSIARDPTGEKYF. The CDR3 bases are TGTGCCAGCAGTTACTCGATAGCCAGGGACCCTACCGGGGAGAAGTACTTC.